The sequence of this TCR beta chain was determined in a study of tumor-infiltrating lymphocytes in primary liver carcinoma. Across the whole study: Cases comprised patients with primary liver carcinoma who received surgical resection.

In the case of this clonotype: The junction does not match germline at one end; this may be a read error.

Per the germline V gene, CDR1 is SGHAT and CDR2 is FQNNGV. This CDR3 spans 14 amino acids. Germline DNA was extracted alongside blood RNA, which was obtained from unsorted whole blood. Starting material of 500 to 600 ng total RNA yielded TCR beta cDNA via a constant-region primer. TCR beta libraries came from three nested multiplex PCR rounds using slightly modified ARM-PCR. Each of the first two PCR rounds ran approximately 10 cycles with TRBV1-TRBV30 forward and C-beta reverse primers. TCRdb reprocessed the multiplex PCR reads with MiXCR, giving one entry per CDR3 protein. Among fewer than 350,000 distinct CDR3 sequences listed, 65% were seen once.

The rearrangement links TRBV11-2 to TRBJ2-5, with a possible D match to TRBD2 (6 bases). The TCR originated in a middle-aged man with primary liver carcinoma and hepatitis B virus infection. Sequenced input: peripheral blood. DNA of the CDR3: TGTGCCAGCAGCTCGGGACTCGATCGAGAGACTCAGTACTTC. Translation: CASSSGLDRETQYF.